Sequencing of this TCR beta chain was carried out in a study of shared clonotypes between healthy human individuals. On the study more broadly: CD4 naive cells filled three plates per donor, CD4 memory three, CD8 naive two and CD8 memory one.

Only CD45RO-negative cells positively selected for CCR7 counted as naive CD8 cells, so terminally differentiated effector memory CD45RA+ cells were excluded. Libraries were prepared by immunoSEQ multiplex PCR; TCRdb keeps only in-frame clonotypes and omits some of them. This sample yields around 610,000 clones, of which roughly 96% are seen a single time; about 0.12% belongs to the top ten. The sample comprised naive CD8+ T cells sorted from blood. This receptor was identified in a woman aged 30 to 39 in good health.

The CDR3 DNA sequence: TGCGCCAGCAGTGCGACAGGGGGCCTCGGGGAGCAGTACTTC. This encodes CASSATGGLGEQYF. This chain uses TRBV10-2 with TRBJ2-7, with 10 bases aligning to TRBD1. The germline V gene has CDR1 WSHSY and CDR2 SAAADI. CDR3 length: 14 amino acids. V gave up 4 bases and J gave up 7 bases; unmatched junction bases: 7.